The present T cell receptor beta chain was sequenced within a study of personalized T cell therapy for brain tumors (dated by TCRdb to the early 2020s). General notes on the study: By uniting sequencing of tumor DNA/RNA and proteomic profiling via mass spectrometry, a proteogenomic approach pinpointed peptides restricted to the tumor.

This clone is medium-sized (0.01 to 0.1%). No cognate antigen has been identified for it. No quality values exist for individual bases; no much larger clone is one base distant. Ficoll density gradient centrifugation was used to isolate PBMCs, and IL-4 and GM-CSF were used to differentiate adherent monocytes into dendritic cells. Non-adherent cells were co-cultured with irradiated peptide-loaded DCs at a 1:10 ratio, and the proliferating cells were restimulated on day 7 with fresh peptide-loaded DCs. The culture cytokines were IL-6, IL-7, IL-12 and IL-15 for the first stimulation, IL-7 plus IL-2 for the second stimulation, and IL-2 alone for the third stimulation. Cryopreservation was applied to the expanded cells used for TCR sequencing. Its CDR3 holds 14 amino acids, cysteine through phenylalanine. Of the read, only the CDR3 DNA is kept; its 42 bases are in frame from base 1. V loses 0 bases, J loses 3 bases, and the germline ends lie 7 bases apart. Looking up the germline V gene yields CDR1 SGHRS and CDR2 YFSETQ.

RNA was extracted from the peptide-stimulated T cells with an RNeasy Mini Kit as input for TCR beta CDR3 sequencing. The immunoSEQ platform was used to perform TCR Vbeta CDR3 sequencing at survey-level resolution. The published analysis was carried out like this. Analysis and compilation of the sequence results were done with immunoSEQ ANALYZER v3.0. In its TCRdb copy, this immuneACCESS table keeps in-frame sequences only and misses some clones. Where compared with another copy, unresolved V genes explain less than half of these, and the others have no known cause. The V and J calls and clone size come from that table; D and trimming were worked out from the DNA. For this sample the table gives 1,500 to 2,000 clones, of which around 20% were detected only once. The top ten hold about 45% of the sample.

The TCR sequence derives from a human donor with medulloblastoma. This sequence uses TRBV5-1 and TRBJ1-5, with the D gene too uncertain to name. The sample was a T cell product expanded with peptides in culture. The CDR3 protein: CASSLVGPNQPQHF. DNA sequence: TGCGCCAGCAGCTTGGTCGGTCCCAATCAGCCCCAGCATTTT.